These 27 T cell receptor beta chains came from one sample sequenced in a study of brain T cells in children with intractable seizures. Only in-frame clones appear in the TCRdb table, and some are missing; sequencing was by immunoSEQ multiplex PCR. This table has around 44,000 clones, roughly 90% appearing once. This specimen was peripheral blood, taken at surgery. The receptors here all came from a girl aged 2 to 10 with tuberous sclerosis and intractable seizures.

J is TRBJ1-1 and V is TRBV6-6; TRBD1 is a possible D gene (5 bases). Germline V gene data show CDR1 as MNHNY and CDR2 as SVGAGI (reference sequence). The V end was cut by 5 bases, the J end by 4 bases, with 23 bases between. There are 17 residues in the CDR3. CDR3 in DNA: TGTGCCAGCAGTCCGGGACTAGGGCAGGGCTTTAGCACTGAAGCTTTCTTT. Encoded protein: CASSPGLGQGFSTEAFF.

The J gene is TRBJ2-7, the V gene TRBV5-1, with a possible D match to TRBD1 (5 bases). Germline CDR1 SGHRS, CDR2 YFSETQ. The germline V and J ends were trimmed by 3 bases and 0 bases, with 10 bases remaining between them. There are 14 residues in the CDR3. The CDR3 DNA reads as TGCGCCAGCAGCTGGGGCCATAGCTCCTACGAGCAGTACGTC. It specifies CASSWGHSSYEQYV.

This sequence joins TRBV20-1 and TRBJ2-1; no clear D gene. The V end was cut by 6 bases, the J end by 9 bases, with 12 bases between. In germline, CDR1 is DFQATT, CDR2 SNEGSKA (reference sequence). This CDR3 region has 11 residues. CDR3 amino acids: CSAPEYSEQFF. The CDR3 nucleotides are TGCAGTGCCCCCGAATATAGTGAGCAGTTCTTC.

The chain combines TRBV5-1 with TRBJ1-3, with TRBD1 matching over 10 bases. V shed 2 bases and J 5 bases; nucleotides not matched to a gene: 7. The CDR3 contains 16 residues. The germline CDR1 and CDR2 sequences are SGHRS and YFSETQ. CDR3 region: CASSFIGTGDRNTIYF. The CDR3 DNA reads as TGCGCCAGCAGCTTTATCGGGACAGGGGACAGAAACACCATATATTTT. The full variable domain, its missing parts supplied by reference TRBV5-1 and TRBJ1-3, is KAGVTQTPRYLIKTRGQQVTLSCSPISGHRSVSWYQQTPGQGLQFLFEYFSETQRNKGNFPGRFSGRQFSNSRSEMNVSTLELGDSALYLCASSFIGTGDRNTIYFGEGSWLTVV.

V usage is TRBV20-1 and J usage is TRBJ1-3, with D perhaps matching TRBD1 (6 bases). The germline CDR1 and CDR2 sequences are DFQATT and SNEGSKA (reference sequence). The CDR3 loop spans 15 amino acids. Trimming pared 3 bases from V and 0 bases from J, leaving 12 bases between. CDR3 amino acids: CSASGGSYSGNTIYF. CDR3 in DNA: TGCAGTGCTAGTGGGGGCAGCTACTCTGGAAACACCATATATTTT.

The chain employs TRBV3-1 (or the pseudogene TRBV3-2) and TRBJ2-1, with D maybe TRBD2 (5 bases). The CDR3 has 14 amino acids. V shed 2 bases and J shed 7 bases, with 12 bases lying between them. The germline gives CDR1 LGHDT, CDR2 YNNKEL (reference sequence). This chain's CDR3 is CASSQPDTRNEQFF. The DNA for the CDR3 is TGTGCCAGCAGCCAACCCGACACTAGAAATGAGCAGTTCTTC.

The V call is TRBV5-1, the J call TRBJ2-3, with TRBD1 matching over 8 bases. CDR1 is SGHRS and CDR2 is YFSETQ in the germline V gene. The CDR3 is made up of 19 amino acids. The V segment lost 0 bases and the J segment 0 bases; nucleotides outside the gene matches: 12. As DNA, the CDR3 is TGCGCCAGCAGCTTGGCGGTCACAGGGGGTCCATCTAGCACAGATACGCAGTATTTT. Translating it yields CASSLAVTGGPSSTDTQYF.

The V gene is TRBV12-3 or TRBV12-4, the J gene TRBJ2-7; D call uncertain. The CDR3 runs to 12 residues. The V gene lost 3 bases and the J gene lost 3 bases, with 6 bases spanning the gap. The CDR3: CASSFYSYEQYF. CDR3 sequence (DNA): TGTGCCAGCAGTTTCTACAGCTACGAGCAGTACTTC.

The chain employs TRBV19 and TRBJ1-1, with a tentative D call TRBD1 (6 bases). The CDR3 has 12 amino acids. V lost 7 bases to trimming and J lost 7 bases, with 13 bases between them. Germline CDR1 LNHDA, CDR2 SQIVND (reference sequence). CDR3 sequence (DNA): TGTGCCAGTACCTGGGGGGCAGGTGAAGCTTTCTTT. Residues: CASTWGAGEAFF.

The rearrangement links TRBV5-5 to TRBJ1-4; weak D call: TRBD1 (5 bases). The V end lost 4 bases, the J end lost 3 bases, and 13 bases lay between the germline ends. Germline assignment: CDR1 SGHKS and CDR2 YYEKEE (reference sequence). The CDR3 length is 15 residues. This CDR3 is CASSPGTLPNEKLFF. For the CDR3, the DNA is TGTGCCAGCAGCCCAGGGACTCTCCCTAATGAAAAACTGTTTTTT.

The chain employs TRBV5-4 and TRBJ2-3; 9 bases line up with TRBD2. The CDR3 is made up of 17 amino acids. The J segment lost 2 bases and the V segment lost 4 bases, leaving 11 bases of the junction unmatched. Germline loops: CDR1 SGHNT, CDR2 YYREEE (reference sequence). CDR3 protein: CASSPGERGVPTDTQYF. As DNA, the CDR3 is TGTGCCAGCAGCCCCGGTGAGCGGGGGGTCCCCACAGATACGCAGTATTTT.

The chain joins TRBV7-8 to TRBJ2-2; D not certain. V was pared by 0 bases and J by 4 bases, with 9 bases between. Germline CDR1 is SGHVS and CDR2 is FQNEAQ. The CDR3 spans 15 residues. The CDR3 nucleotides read TGTGCCAGCAGCTTAGCGCGATTTGGCACCGGGGAGCTGTTTTTT. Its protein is CASSLARFGTGELFF.

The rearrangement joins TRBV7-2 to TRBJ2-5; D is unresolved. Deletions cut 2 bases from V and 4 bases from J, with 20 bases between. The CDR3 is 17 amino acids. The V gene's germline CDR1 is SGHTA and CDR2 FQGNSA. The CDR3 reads CASSLRLQREWGETQYF. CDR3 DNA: TGTGCCAGCAGCTTACGCCTTCAGAGAGAATGGGGAGAGACCCAGTACTTC.

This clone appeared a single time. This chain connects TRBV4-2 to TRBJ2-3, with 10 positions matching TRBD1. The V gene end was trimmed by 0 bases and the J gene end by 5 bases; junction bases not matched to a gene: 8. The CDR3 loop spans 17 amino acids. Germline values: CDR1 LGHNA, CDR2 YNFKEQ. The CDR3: CASSQDWGQGRGDTQYF. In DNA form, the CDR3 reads TGTGCCAGCAGCCAAGATTGGGGACAGGGGAGGGGAGATACGCAGTATTTT.

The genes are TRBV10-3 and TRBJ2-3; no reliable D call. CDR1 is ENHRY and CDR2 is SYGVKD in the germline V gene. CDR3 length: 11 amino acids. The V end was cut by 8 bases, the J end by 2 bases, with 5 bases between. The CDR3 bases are TGTGCCATCCAGGCCACAGATACGCAGTATTTT. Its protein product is CAIQATDTQYF.

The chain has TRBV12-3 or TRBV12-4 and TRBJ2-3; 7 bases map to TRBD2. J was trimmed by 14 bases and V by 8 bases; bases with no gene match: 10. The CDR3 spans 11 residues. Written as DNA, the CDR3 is TGTGCCAGCTTTCGTGGCGGGGGTCTGTATTTT. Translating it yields CASFRGGGLYF.

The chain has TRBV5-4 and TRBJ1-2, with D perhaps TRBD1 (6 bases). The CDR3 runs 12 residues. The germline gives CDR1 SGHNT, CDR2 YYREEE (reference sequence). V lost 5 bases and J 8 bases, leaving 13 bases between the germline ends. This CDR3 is CASSSDRRGYTF. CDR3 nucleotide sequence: TGTGCCAGCAGTTCGGACAGACGGGGCTACACCTTC.

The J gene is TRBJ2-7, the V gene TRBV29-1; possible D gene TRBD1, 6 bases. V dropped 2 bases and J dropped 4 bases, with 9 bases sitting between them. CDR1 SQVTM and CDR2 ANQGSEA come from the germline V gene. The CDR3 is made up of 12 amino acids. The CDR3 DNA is TGCAGCGTTGAAACAGGGATATACGAGCAGTACTTC. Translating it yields CSVETGIYEQYF.

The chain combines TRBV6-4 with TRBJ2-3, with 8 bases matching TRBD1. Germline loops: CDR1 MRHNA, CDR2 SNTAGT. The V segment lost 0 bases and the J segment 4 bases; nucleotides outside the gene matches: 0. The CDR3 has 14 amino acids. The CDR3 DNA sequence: TGTGCCAGCAGTGACTCACAGGGGGCAGATACGCAGTATTTT. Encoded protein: CASSDSQGADTQYF.

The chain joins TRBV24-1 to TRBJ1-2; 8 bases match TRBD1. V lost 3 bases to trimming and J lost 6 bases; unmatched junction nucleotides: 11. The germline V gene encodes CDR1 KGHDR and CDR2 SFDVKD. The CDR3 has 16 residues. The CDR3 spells CATSDPPGQGKDGYTF. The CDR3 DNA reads TGTGCCACCAGTGATCCACCCGGACAGGGCAAGGATGGCTACACCTTC.

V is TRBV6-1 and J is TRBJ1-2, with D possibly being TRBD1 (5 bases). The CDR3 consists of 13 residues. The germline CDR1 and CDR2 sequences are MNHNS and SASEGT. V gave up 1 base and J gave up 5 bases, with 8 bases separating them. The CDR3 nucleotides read TGTGCCAGCAGTGAAGAGGGGAAATATGGCTACACCTTC. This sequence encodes CASSEEGKYGYTF.

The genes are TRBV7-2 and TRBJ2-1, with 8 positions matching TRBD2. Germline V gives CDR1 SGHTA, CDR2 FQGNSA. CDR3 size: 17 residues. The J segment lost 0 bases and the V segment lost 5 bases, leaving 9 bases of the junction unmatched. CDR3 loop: CASSLSRGDHSYNEQFF. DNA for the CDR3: TGTGCCAGCAGCCTGTCGCGGGGGGATCACTCCTACAATGAGCAGTTCTTC.

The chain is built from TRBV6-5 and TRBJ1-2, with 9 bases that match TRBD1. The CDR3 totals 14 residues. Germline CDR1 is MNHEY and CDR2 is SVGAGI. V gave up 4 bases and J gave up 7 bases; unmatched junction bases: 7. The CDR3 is CASSSPGQGSGYTF. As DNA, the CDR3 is TGTGCCAGCAGTTCCCCTGGACAGGGGTCTGGCTACACCTTC.

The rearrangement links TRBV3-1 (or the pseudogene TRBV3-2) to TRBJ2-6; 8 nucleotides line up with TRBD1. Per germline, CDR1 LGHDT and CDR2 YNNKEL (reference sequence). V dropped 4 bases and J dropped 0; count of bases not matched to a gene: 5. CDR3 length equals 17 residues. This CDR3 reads CASSLRTGNSGANVLTF. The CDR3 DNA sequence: TGTGCCAGCAGCCTCCGGACAGGGAACTCTGGGGCCAACGTCCTGACTTTC.

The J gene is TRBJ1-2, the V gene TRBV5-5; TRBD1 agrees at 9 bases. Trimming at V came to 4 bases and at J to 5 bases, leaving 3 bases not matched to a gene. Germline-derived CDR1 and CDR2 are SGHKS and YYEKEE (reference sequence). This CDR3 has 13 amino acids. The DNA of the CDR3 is TGTGCCAGCAGCGGGGGACAGGGTTATGGCTACACCTTC. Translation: CASSGGQGYGYTF.

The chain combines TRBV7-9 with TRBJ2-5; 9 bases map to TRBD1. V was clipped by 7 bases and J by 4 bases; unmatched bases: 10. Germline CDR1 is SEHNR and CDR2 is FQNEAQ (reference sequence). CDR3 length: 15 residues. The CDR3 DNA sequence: TGTGCCAGCATCCGGACAGGGGCGAAGAGAGAGACCCAGTACTTC. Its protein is CASIRTGAKRETQYF. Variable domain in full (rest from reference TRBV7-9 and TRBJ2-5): DTGVSQNPRHKITKRGQNVTFRCDPISEHNRLYWYRQTLGQGPEFLTYFQNEAQLEKSRLLSDRFSAERPKGSFSTLEIQRTEQGDSAMYLCASIRTGAKRETQYFGPGTRLLVL.

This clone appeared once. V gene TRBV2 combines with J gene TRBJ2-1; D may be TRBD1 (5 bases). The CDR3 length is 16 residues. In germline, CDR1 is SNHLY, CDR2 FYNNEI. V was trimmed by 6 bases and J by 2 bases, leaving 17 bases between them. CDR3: CASSDYVWGPYNEQFF. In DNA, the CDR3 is TGTGCCAGCAGCGATTACGTTTGGGGCCCCTACAATGAGCAGTTCTTC.